This TCR beta chain was recovered during a study of blood T cells in healthy people across ages. Findings of the study overall: A roughly linear age-dependent decrease characterized TCR beta diversity per million T cells. Estimated diversity across one million T cells was deemed an underestimate.

Every donor contributed roughly 10 milliliters of peripheral blood by blood draw. Concerning this clonotype: Its antigen is still unknown.

Germline V CDR1 and CDR2: SGHRS, YFSETQ. Between the trimmed V and J ends, which lost 0 bases and 7 bases, there was a span of 13 bases. The CDR3 totals 14 residues. It was with a sample-barcoded 5' primer and a J-beta primer mix that a second PCR of about 6 to 12 cycles was run. All cDNA molecules were each tagged by a template-switch adaptor with 12 random nucleotides. TCRdb passed the 5' RACE reads through MiXCR, listing each CDR3 protein once. This table has 650,000 or so distinct CDR3 sequences, 52% appearing once. The chain joins TRBV5-1 to TRBJ1-2; TRBD1 might be the D (6 bases). The receptor comes from a woman of 80 years or more in good health. Material for sequencing was blood. Written as DNA, the CDR3 is TGCGCCAGCAGCTTGGCTGGGGGGCGAGGTGGCTACACCTTC. This translates into CASSLAGGRGGYTF. The full variable domain, completed using reference TRBV5-1 and TRBJ1-2, is KAGVTQTPRYLIKTRGQQVTLSCSPISGHRSVSWYQQTPGQGLQFLFEYFSETQRNKGNFPGRFSGRQFSNSRSEMNVSTLELGDSALYLCASSLAGGRGGYTFGSGTRLTVV.